The text below deals with one TCR beta chain. What antigen it recognizes has not been identified. It has no much larger one-base neighbor in the sample; base qualities were not kept. The TCR beta CDR3 regions were amplified from the RNA transcripts. For the first round of RT-PCR on the TCR CDR3, the HTBI primer set was used together with the Qiagen OneStep RT-PCR kit. The libraries were constructed in a second round of multiplex PCR and then size-selected and purified. Paired-end sequencing of the libraries was performed with 100 bp reads on an Illumina HiSeq2000. In the original analysis: SOAPnuke was used to process the raw data, throwing out any read that contained adapters or uncalled bases, had a mean Phred below 15, or lacked an exact constant-primer or identifier match. High-quality paired reads were merged with COPE v1.2.5, and unique nucleotide sequences were defined as clonotypes. MiTCR v1.1 was used to align the clonotypes against IMGT TRBV, TRBD and TRBJ reference segments. The analysis was restricted to V-J combinations with a frequency above 0.0001, which together covered about 99% of the repertoires. A TCS score was defined as the ratio of F50 (clonal expansion) to E x V (chaos), with BLOSUM62-based TCRdist applied between CDR3 peptides within each V-J. Welch's t-statistics and random forest reduced around 510 V-J features to under 15, which were used in a naive Bayes classifier (R e1071). In-frame beta chains were kept once TCRdb had trimmed the public reads at Q25 with fastp and called clones with MiXCR. Identical CDR3 proteins give one entry, which carries the most common genes and DNA. What appears here as the V and J calls and clone size reflects TCRdb's work, not the paper's. This sample lists 700,000 or so distinct CDR3 sequences; roughly 15% were detected once. The biggest ten clones account for around 12% of the sample.

These data are taken from a study of T cells in Graves' hyperthyroidism and ophthalmopathy (dated by TCRdb to 2018 to 2020). Background for the entire study: Peripheral blood samples were taken at initial diagnosis, before any treatment was given. A discovery cohort of around 98 patients, roughly 45 with Graves' ophthalmopathy and 55 to 65 with stable Graves' hyperthyroidism, was used to find distinguishing TCR V-J signatures. Prospective prediction of ophthalmopathy was tested in an independent validation cohort of approximately 19 hyperthyroidism patients and 17 patients who later progressed to ophthalmopathy. For training and testing, the 80 to 100 patients in the discovery cohort were randomly divided in a 7:3 ratio. In over five Graves' hyperthyroidism patients, the study also compared T-cell repertoires from thyroid tissue with T-cell repertoires from blood. Following sampling, methimazole starting at 30 mg daily was given to hyperthyroidism patients, and high-dose intravenous methylprednisolone was given to ophthalmopathy patients. TCR Vbeta CDR3 sequencing of 130 to 150 peripheral blood samples (more than 40 ophthalmopathy, 75 hyperthyroidism and about 17 progressor patients) is reported in the paper. Points the paper makes about the study in general: No statistical method was used to fix the sample size in advance, and group allocation was not hidden from the investigators. During validation, the model predicted progression to ophthalmopathy a median of approximately 6 months ahead of onset, with around 65% sensitivity and roughly 72% specificity. Blood samples also contained most of the expanded thyroid clonotypes (frequency above 0.001), which suggests that blood repertoires may reflect thyroid immune responses. A 13 V-J signature model separated ophthalmopathy from stable hyperthyroidism, with roughly 88% sensitivity and 81.08% specificity in cross-validation and 80%/75% in testing.

In the ophthalmopathy patients, disease was moderately to severely active, with a Clinical Activity Score of 3 or more, a NOSPECS grade of 4 or more, and a duration of less than 3 months. Any patient with an uncontrolled infection, another autoimmune disease, pregnancy or lactation was excluded. Diagnoses were established on the basis of clinical symptoms, serum thyroxine and TRAb, thyroid ultrasound, and orbital computed tomography. PBMCs were isolated from 7.5 to 10 ml of fresh peripheral blood by Ficoll-Paque density gradient centrifugation. Total RNA was extracted with Trizol reagent, and quality was checked on an Agilent 2100 Bioanalyzer. Material: blood. The TCR originated in a woman aged 45 to 65 with Graves' ophthalmopathy.

The DNA sequence reads TGTGCCAGCAGCCGCCATCGTACTAGCGGGAGTACCTACAATGAGCAGTTCTTC. Translated, this is CASSRHRTSGSTYNEQFF. Rearrangement joined TRBV4-2 to TRBJ2-1; the junction holds 11 bases that match TRBD2. The CDR1 and CDR2 encoded by the germline V gene are LGHNA and YNFKEQ. Including cysteine and phenylalanine, the CDR3 has 18 amino acids. CDR3 DNA only is kept here, 54 bases in frame from base 1. Clipping removes 4 bases from V and 2 bases from J, with 10 as the unmatched junction base count.